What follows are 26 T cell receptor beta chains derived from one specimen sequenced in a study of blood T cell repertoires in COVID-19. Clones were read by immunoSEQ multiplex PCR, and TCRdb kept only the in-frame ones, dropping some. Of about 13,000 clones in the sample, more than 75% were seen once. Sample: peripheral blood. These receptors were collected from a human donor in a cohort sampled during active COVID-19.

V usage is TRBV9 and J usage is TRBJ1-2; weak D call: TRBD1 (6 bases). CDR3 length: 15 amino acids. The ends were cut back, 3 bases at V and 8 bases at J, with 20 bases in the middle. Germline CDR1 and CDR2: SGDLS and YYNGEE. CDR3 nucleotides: TGTGCCAGCAGCGGATCCGGGACAAGCTGGGGGGGCTACACCTTC. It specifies CASSGSGTSWGGYTF.

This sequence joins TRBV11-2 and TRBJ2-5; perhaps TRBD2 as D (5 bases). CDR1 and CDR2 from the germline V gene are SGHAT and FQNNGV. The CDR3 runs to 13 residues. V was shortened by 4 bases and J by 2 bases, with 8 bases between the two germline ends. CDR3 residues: CASSSRVQETQYF. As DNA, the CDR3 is TGTGCCAGCAGCTCGAGGGTTCAAGAGACCCAGTACTTC.

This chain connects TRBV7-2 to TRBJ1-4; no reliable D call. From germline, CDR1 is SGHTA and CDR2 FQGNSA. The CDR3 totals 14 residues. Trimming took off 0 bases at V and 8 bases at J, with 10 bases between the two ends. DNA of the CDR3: TGTGCCAGCAGCTTAGCGTGGGGAGGCGAAAAACTGTTTTTT. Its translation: CASSLAWGGEKLFF.

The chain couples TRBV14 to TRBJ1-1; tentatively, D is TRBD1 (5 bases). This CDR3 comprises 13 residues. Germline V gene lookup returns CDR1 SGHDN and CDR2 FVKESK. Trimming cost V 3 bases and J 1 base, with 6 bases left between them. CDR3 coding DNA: TGTGCCAGCAGCCACGGACAGAACACTGAAGCTTTCTTT. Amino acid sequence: CASSHGQNTEAFF. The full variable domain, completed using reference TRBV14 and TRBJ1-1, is EAGVTQFPSHSVIEKGQTVTLRCDPISGHDNLYWYRRVMGKEIKFLLHFVKESKQDESGMPNNRFLAERTGGTYSTLKVQPAELEDSGVYFCASSHGQNTEAFFGQGTRLTVV.

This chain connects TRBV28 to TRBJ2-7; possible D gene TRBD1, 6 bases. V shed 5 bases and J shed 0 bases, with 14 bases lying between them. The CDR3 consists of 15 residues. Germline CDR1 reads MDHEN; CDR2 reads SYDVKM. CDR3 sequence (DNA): TGTGCCAGCAGTCGACGGGACATTCTCTCCTACGAGCAGTACTTC. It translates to CASSRRDILSYEQYF.

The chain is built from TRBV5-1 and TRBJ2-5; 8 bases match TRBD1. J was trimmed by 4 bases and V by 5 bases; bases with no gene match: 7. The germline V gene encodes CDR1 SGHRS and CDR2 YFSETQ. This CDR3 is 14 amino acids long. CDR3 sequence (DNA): TGCGCCAGCAGTGCAGGGGGCGGGTTAGAGACCCAGTACTTC. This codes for CASSAGGGLETQYF.

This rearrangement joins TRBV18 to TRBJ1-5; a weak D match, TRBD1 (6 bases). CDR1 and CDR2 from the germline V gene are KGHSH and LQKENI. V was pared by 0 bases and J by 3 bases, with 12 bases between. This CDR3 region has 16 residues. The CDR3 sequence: CASSPPHRVDNQPQHF. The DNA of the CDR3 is TGTGCCAGCTCACCACCCCACAGGGTGGACAATCAGCCCCAGCATTTT.

The CDR3 loop reads CASSSGQGNEKLFF. DNA of the CDR3: TGTGCCAGCAGCTCCGGACAGGGGAATGAAAAACTGTTTTTT. The chain recombines TRBV5-6 with TRBJ1-4; TRBD1 agrees at 9 bases. V was clipped by 3 bases and J by 5 bases; unmatched bases: 2. The CDR3 length is 14 residues. The germline V gene has CDR1 SGHDT and CDR2 YYEEEE.

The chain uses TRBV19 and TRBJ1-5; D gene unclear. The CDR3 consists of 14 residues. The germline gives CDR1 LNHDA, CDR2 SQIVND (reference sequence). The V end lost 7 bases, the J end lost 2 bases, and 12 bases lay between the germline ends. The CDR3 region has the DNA TGTGCCAGTAAGGGAGGAACAGGCAATCAGCCCCAGCATTTT. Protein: CASKGGTGNQPQHF.

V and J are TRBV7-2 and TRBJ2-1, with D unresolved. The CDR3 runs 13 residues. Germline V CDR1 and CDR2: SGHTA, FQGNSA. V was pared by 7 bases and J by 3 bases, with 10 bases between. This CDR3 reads CASKFAGYNEQFF. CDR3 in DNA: TGTGCCAGCAAATTTGCCGGCTACAATGAGCAGTTCTTC.

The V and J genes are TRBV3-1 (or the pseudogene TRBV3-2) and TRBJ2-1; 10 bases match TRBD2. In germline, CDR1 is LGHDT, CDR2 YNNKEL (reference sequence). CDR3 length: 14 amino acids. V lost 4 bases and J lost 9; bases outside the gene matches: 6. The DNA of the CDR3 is TGTGCCAGCAGCCCCGGGACTAGCGAGGGTGAGCAGTTCTTC. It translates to CASSPGTSEGEQFF.

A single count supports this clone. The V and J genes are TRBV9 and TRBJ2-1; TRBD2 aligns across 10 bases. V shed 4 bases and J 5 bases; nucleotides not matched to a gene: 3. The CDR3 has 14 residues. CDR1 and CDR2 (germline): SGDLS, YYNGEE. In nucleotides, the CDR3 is TGTGCCAGCAGCACTAGCGGGACAAACAATGAGCAGTTCTTC. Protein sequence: CASSTSGTNNEQFF.

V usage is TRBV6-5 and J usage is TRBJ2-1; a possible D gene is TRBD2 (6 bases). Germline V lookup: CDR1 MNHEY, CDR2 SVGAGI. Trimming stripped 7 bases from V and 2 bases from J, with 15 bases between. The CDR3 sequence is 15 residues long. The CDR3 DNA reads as TGTGCCAGCAACAGAGACGGGAGTACCTACAATGAGCAGTTCTTC. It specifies CASNRDGSTYNEQFF.

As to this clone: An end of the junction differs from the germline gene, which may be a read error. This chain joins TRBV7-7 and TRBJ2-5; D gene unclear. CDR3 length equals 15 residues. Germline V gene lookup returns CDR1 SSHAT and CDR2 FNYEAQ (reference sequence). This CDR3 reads CASSLFTSSLETQYF. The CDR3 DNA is TGTGCTAGCAGCTTATTTACGAGTTCCTTGGAGACCCAGTACTTC. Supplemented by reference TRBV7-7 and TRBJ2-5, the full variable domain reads GAGVSQSPRYKVTKRGQDVTLRCDPISSHATLYWYQQALGQGPEFLTYFNYEAQPDKSGLPSDRFSAERPEGSISTLTIQRTEQRDSAMYRCASSLFTSSLETQYFGPGTRLLVL.

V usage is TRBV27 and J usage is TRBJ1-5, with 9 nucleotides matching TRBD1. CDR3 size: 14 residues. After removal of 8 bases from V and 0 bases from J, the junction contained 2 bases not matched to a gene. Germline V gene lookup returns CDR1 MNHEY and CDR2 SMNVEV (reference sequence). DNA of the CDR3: TGTGCCAGCGGGACAGGGAATAGCAATCAGCCCCAGCATTTT. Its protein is CASGTGNSNQPQHF.

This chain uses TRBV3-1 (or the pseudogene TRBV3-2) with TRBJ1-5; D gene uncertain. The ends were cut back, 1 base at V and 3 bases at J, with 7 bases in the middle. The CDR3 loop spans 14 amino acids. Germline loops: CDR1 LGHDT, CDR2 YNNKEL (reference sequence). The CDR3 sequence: CASSQGHNNQPQHF. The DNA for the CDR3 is TGTGCCAGCAGCCAAGGTCACAACAATCAGCCCCAGCATTTT.

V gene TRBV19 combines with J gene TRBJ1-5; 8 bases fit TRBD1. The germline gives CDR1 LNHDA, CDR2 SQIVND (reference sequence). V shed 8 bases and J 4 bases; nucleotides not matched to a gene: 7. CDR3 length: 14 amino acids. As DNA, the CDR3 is TGTGCCAGTGAGGGACGGACAGGGAATCAGCCCCAGCATTTT. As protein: CASEGRTGNQPQHF.

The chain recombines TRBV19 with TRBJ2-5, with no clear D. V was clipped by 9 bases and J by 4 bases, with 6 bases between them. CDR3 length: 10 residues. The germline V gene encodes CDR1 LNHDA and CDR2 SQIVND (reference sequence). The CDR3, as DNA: TGTGCCAGCTCGCGAGAGACCCAGTACTTC. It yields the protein CASSRETQYF. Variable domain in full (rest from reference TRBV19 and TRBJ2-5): DGGITQSPKYLFRKEGQNVTLSCEQNLNHDAMYWYRQDPGQGLRLIYYSQIVNDFQKGDIAEGYSVSREKKESFPLTVTSAQKNPTAFYLCASSRETQYFGPGTRLLVL.

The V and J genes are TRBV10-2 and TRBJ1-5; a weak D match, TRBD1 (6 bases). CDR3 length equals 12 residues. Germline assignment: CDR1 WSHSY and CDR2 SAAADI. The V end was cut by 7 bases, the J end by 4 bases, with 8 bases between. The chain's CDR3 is CASTDRNQPQHF. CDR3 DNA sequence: TGCGCCAGCACGGACAGAAATCAGCCCCAGCATTTT.

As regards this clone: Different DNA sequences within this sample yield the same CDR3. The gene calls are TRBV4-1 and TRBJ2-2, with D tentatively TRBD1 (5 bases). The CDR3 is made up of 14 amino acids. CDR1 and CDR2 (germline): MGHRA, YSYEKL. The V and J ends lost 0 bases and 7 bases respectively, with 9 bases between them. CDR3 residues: CASSQEGRGGELFF. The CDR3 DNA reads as TGCGCCAGCAGCCAAGAGGGGCGTGGCGGGGAGCTGTTTTTT.

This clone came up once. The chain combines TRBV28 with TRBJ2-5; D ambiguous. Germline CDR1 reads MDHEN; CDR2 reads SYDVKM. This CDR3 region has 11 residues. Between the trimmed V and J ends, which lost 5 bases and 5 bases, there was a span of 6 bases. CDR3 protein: CASSTVETQYF. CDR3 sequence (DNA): TGTGCCAGCAGTACGGTCGAGACCCAGTACTTC.

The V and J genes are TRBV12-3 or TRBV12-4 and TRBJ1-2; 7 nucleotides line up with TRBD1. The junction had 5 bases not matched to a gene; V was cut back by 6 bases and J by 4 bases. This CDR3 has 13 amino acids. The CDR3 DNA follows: TGTGCCAGCAGGGAGGGACAGATCTATGGCTACACCTTC. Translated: CASREGQIYGYTF.

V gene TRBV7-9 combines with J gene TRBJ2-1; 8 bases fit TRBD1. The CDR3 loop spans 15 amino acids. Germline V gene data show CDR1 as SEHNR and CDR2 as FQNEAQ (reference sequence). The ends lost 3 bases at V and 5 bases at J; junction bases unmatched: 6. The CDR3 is CASSFVWTGNNEQFF. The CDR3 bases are TGTGCCAGCAGCTTTGTCTGGACAGGGAACAATGAGCAGTTCTTC. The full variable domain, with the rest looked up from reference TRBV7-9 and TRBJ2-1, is DTGVSQNPRHKITKRGQNVTFRCDPISEHNRLYWYRQTLGQGPEFLTYFQNEAQLEKSRLLSDRFSAERPKGSFSTLEIQRTEQGDSAMYLCASSFVWTGNNEQFFGPGTRLTVL.

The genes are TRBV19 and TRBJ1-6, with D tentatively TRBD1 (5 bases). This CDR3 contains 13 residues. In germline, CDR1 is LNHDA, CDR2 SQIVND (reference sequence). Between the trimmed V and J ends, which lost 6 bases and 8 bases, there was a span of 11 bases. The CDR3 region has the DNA TGTGCCAGTAGCCTGACAGTCTATTCACCCCTCCACTTT. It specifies CASSLTVYSPLHF.

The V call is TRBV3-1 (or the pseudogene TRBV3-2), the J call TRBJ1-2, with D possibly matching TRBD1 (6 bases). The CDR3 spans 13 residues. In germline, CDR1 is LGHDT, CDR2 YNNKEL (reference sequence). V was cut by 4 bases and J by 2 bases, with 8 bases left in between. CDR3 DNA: TGTGCCAGCAGCCCAACAGGGAACTATGGCTACACCTTC. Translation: CASSPTGNYGYTF.

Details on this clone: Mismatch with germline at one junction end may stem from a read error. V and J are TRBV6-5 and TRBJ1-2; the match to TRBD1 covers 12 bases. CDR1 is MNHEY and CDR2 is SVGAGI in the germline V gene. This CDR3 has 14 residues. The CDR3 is CASSRRSGTGGTNF. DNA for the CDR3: TGTGCCAGCAGCCGAAGGTCCGGGACAGGGGGCACAAACTTC.